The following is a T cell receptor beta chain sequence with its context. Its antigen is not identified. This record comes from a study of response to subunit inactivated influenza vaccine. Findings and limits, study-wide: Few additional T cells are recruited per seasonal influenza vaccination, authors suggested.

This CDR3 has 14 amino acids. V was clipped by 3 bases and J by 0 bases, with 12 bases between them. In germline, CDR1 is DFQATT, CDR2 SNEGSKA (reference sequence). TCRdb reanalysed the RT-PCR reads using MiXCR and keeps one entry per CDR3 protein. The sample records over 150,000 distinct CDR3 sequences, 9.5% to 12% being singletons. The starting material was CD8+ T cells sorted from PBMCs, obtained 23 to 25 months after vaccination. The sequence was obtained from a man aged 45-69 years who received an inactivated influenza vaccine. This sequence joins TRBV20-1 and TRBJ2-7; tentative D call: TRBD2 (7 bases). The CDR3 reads CSARPGGLSYEQYF. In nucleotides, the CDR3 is TGCAGTGCTAGGCCCGGGGGGCTCTCCTACGAGCAGTACTTC.